These 13 T cell receptor beta chains came from one sample sequenced in a study of blood T cell repertoires in COVID-19. Some clones are missing from TCRdb's copy, which holds only in-frame ones; the method was immunoSEQ multiplex PCR. Of about 200,000 clones in the sample, 70% to 90% were seen once. The sample was peripheral blood. The receptors come from a woman of 80 years or more with acute or convalescent COVID-19.

V gene TRBV7-2 combines with J gene TRBJ2-5, with 7 bases that match TRBD2. The germline CDR1 and CDR2 sequences are SGHTA and FQGNSA. J was trimmed by 2 bases and V by 3 bases; bases with no gene match: 3. CDR3 length equals 14 residues. CDR3 amino acids: CASSFQRGQETQYF. The DNA for the CDR3 is TGTGCCAGCAGCTTTCAGCGGGGTCAAGAGACCCAGTACTTC.

CDR3 nucleotides: TGTGCCAGCAGCTTAGGGGAGGGCCCCTTAGCCAAAAACATTCAGTACTTC. Translated: CASSLGEGPLAKNIQYF. The chain employs TRBV11-2 and TRBJ2-4, with 7 bases matching TRBD2. J was trimmed by 0 bases and V by 1 base; bases with no gene match: 6. Germline CDR1 is SGHAT and CDR2 is FQNNGV. This CDR3 region has 17 residues.

The chain is built from TRBV7-2 and TRBJ2-1; 7 bases are shared with TRBD2. The V gene end was trimmed by 1 base and the J gene end by 8 bases; junction bases not matched to a gene: 8. CDR1 and CDR2 (germline): SGHTA, FQGNSA. The CDR3 has 15 residues. The CDR3 is CASSLVRSGIDEQFF. As DNA, the CDR3 is TGTGCCAGCAGCTTAGTTCGGAGCGGGATCGATGAGCAGTTCTTC.

The chain is built from TRBV5-1 and TRBJ2-7, with 7 bases lining up with TRBD1. The CDR3 totals 16 residues. Germline V gene sequence: CDR1 SGHRS, CDR2 YFSETQ. J gave up 2 bases and V 2 bases, and 10 bases lay outside the gene matches. The CDR3 DNA sequence: TGCGCCAGCAGCTTCCAAGGGGGCGCAGCCACCTACGAGCAGTACTTC. This codes for CASSFQGGAATYEQYF. The entire variable domain, with the rest obtained from reference TRBV5-1 and TRBJ2-7, is as follows: KAGVTQTPRYLIKTRGQQVTLSCSPISGHRSVSWYQQTPGQGLQFLFEYFSETQRNKGNFPGRFSGRQFSNSRSEMNVSTLELGDSALYLCASSFQGGAATYEQYFGPGTRLTVT.

The rearrangement links TRBV4-2 to TRBJ2-7, with 8 positions matching TRBD1. V dropped 2 bases and J dropped 3; count of bases not matched to a gene: 12. The germline gives CDR1 LGHNA, CDR2 YNFKEQ. The CDR3 length is 17 residues. CDR3 sequence reads: CASSQTLTGTGVYEQYF. The CDR3, as DNA: TGTGCCAGCAGCCAAACCCTGACCGGGACAGGTGTCTACGAGCAGTACTTC.

This chain links TRBV5-5 with TRBJ1-5, with D hard to call. V shed 4 bases and J shed 3 bases, with 11 bases lying between them. Germline CDR1 and CDR2: SGHKS and YYEKEE (reference sequence). This CDR3 contains 14 residues. In nucleotides, the CDR3 is TGTGCCAGCAGCACGAACAGCTACAATCAGCCCCAGCATTTT. As protein: CASSTNSYNQPQHF.

This rearrangement joins TRBV5-6 to TRBJ2-7, with TRBD1 matching 7 bases. Per the germline V gene, CDR1 is SGHDT and CDR2 is YYEEEE. The V gene end was trimmed by 0 bases and the J gene end by 2 bases; junction bases not matched to a gene: 8. The CDR3 has 16 amino acids. The CDR3, as DNA: TGTGCCAGCAGCTTGGGGGACAGCTCTACCCCCTACGAGCAGTACTTC. It translates to CASSLGDSSTPYEQYF.

This CDR3 reads CASSLGGQGTRETQYF. In DNA, the CDR3 is TGTGCCAGCAGCTTAGGGGGACAGGGGACACGAGAGACCCAGTACTTC. V usage is TRBV11-3 and J usage is TRBJ2-5; 10 bases agree with TRBD1. Germline values: CDR1 SGHNT, CDR2 YENEEA. CDR3 length: 16 residues. With V trimmed by 1 base and J by 4 bases, 6 bases remained unmatched. The entire variable domain, with the rest obtained from reference TRBV11-3 and TRBJ2-5, is as follows: EAGVVQSPRYKIIEKKQPVAFWCNPISGHNTLYWYLQNLGQGPELLIRYENEEAVDDSQLPKDRFSAERLKGVDSTLKIQPAELGDSAVYLCASSLGGQGTRETQYFGPGTRLLVL.

The chain joins TRBV11-2 to TRBJ1-1; 7 bases map to TRBD1. Germline-derived CDR1 and CDR2 are SGHAT and FQNNGV. The CDR3 contains 14 residues. After removal of 5 bases from V and 4 bases from J, the junction contained 7 bases not matched to a gene. The chain's CDR3 is CASSPSRGTTEAFF. As DNA, the CDR3 is TGTGCCAGCAGCCCAAGCAGGGGGACCACTGAAGCTTTCTTT.

V gene TRBV7-9 combines with J gene TRBJ2-1, with D maybe TRBD1 (6 bases). The CDR3 sequence is 15 residues long. Germline V gives CDR1 SEHNR, CDR2 FQNEAQ (reference sequence). The germline V and J ends were trimmed by 7 bases and 5 bases, with 18 bases remaining between them. The CDR3 loop is CASIGPGANNNEQFF. As DNA, the CDR3 is TGTGCCAGCATAGGGCCAGGGGCTAACAACAATGAGCAGTTCTTC.

This clone was counted a single time. The chain links TRBV19 to TRBJ2-3, with 10 bases aligning to TRBD2. Losses at the gene ends were 5 bases for V and 2 bases for J; bases not matched to a gene: 4. Germline values: CDR1 LNHDA, CDR2 SQIVND (reference sequence). The CDR3 has 15 residues. The CDR3 coding sequence is TGTGCCAGTAGTCCCAGCGGGAGGGACACAGATACGCAGTATTTT. Amino acids: CASSPSGRDTDTQYF. The whole variable domain, filled in from reference TRBV19 and TRBJ2-3, reads DGGITQSPKYLFRKEGQNVTLSCEQNLNHDAMYWYRQDPGQGLRLIYYSQIVNDFQKGDIAEGYSVSREKKESFPLTVTSAQKNPTAFYLCASSPSGRDTDTQYFGPGTRLTVL.

The CDR3 reads CASRQDRNTGELFF. CDR3 DNA: TGTGCCAGCAGACAAGACAGAAACACCGGGGAGCTGTTTTTT. The V call is TRBV2, the J call TRBJ2-2; TRBD1 is a possible D gene (5 bases). Germline V gene lookup returns CDR1 SNHLY and CDR2 FYNNEI. This CDR3 is built from 14 residues. With 6 bases removed from V and 2 bases from J, the gap between germline ends came to 10 bases.

This clone was counted only a few times. Within the sample, other DNA sequences also encode this same CDR3. The chain uses TRBV7-2 and TRBJ1-5; maybe TRBD1 (5 bases). Germline lookup yields CDR1 SGHTA and CDR2 FQGNSA. The CDR3 has 13 amino acids. V lost 0 bases, J lost 5 bases, and 5 bases lay in between. In DNA form, the CDR3 reads TGTGCCAGCAGCTTAGCAGGGGATCAGCCCCAGCATTTT. Protein: CASSLAGDQPQHF.